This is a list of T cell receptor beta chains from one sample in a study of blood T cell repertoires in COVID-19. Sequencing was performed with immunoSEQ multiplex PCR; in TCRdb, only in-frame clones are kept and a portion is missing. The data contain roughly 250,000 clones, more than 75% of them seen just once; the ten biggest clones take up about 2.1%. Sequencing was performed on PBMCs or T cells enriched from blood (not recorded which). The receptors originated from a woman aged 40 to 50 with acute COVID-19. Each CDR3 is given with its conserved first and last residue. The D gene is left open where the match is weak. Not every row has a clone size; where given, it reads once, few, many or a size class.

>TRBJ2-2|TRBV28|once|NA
TGTGCCAGCAGTACCTACAGGGAAATCGGGGAGCTGTTTTTT
CASSTYREIGELFF
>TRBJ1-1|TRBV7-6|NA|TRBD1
TGTGCCAGCAGCTTAAGGCAACAGGGGGCTGGGACCACTGAAGCTTTCTTT
CASSLRQQGAGTTEAFF
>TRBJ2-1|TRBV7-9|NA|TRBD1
TGTGCCAGCAGCCAGGGACAGGGGAGCAATGAGCAGTTCTTC
CASSQGQGSNEQFF
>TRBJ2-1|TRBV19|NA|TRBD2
TGTGCCACTTCCCGCGGGGGGGCGATTAATGAGCAGTTCTTC
CATSRGGAINEQFF
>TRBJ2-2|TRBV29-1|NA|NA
TGCAGCGTTACAGGGCCGCAAGTTGCCGGGGAGCTGTTTTTT
CSVTGPQVAGELFF
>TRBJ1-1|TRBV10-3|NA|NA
TGTGCCATCAGTGAGACAGCTAACACTGAAGCTTTCTTT
CAISETANTEAFF
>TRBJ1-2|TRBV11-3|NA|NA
TGTGCCAGCAGCTTAGTAGGAGGGATGGATGGCTACACCTTC
CASSLVGGMDGYTF
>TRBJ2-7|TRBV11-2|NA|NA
TGTGCCAGCAGCTCGATCCGCGGGACTCCTCCCAACGAGCAGTACTTC
CASSSIRGTPPNEQYF
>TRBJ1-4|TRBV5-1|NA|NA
TGCGCCAGCAGCGACCGCCCCACAGGTGGCACCGAAAAACTGTTTTTT
CASSDRPTGGTEKLFF
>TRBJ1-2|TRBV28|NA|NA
TGTGCCAGCAGATCTGACAGAGCTAATGGCTACACCTTC
CASRSDRANGYTF
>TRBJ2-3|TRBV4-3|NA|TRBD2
TGCGCCAGCAGCCAAGGCGGACTAGCGGGAGGAGTAGATACGCAGTATTTT
CASSQGGLAGGVDTQYF
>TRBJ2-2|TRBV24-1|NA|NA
TGTGCCACCAGTACGGTTCGGGAGCTGTTTTTT
CATSTVRELFF
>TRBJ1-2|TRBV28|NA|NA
TGTGCCAGCAGGGGACAACTCCATGGCTACACCTTC
CASRGQLHGYTF
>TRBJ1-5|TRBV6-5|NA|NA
TGTGCCAGCAGTACTCGGGGGGGCAATCAGCCCCAGCATTTT
CASSTRGGNQPQHF
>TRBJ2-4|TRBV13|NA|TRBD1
TGTGCCAGCAGCTTAGAGGGACAGGGCCTGAAAAACATTCAGTACTTC
CASSLEGQGLKNIQYF
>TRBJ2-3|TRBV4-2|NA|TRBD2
TGTGCCAGCAGCCATGCCGGGACTACTCCTAGCACAGATACGCAGTATTTT
CASSHAGTTPSTDTQYF
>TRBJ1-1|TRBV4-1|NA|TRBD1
TGCGCCAGCAGCCAAGCCTCCTCCTCCGGCAGGGGGACGAACACTGAAGCTTTCTTT
CASSQASSSGRGTNTEAFF